The present T cell receptor beta chain was sequenced within a study of cytomegalovirus exposure and HLA in healthy donors. General study results and limits: Most TCR sequences were uncommon, yet certain public TCRs appeared in many donors. According to a subsequent analysis, TCR clusters identified in the first cohort showed a tendency to co-occur across the roughly 130 validation repertoires. The investigators catalogued 150 to 200 TCR beta chains as cytomegalovirus-associated.

TCRdb's table, derived via immunoSEQ multiplex PCR, lists solely in-frame clones and lacks some. The sample has 90,000 or so clones; approximately 96% are singletons. The donors formed part of the approximately 130-subject validation cohort, distinct from the approximately 670-subject first cohort. The CDR3 has 15 amino acids. In germline, CDR1 is LNHDA, CDR2 SQIVND (reference sequence). V lost 0 bases and J lost 3, with 11 bases in between. About this clone: Its antigen is as yet unknown.

The chain joins TRBV19 to TRBJ1-1; D remains ambiguous. The sample taken for sequencing was PBMCs. The TCR comes from a man aged 18 to 30 in good health and CMV-seronegative. CDR3 region: CASSIDSGADTEAFF. CDR3 DNA sequence: TGTGCCAGTAGTATAGATTCCGGCGCGGACACTGAAGCTTTCTTT.